This TCR beta chain was obtained from a study of T cells generated in artificial thymic organoids listed by TCRdb under 2017. Study-wide context: The TCR alpha and beta CDR3 repertoires of CD8 single positive T cells derived from in vitro artificial thymic organoids were compared with those of thymic and peripheral blood naive CD8 T cells. The displayed repertoire sequencing data were described as being representative of three independent experiments. What the work shows at the level of the full study, not this receptor alone: Organoid-derived T cells did not show skewed Valpha or Vbeta usage, which argues against unconventional lineages or clonal expansions being dominant. The TCR clonotype diversity of organoid-derived CD8 single positive T cells was physiological and comparable to that of naive CD8 T cells from thymus and blood.

The CDR3 sequence holds 15 residues, the cysteine and phenylalanine included. Of the read, only the CDR3 DNA is kept; its 45 bases are in frame from base 1. Trimmed from V: 3 bases; trimmed from J: 4 bases; junction bases lacking a gene match: 1. Artificial thymic organoids were generated by aggregating human HSPCs with MS5 murine stromal cells transduced with human DLL1, and the organoids were cultured at an air-liquid interface. FACS-purified CD34+CD3- hematopoietic stem and progenitor cells depleted of residual T cells were used to seed the organoids. Organoids were cultured in serum-free RB27 medium: RPMI 1640 supplemented with B27, FLT3L, IL-7 and ascorbic acid. Organoid and thymic CD3+TCRalphabeta+CD8 single positive T cells were FACS sorted before RNA extraction. For each sample, total RNA was purified from about 40,000 to 200,000 sorted cells using the RNeasy Micro kit, and RNA quality was assessed on an Agilent RNA 6000 Nano chip.

TCRalpha and TCRbeta libraries were amplified separately by semi-nested PCR with Advantage 2 and reverse primers in the TRAC or TRBC constant regions. Between about 3 and 550 ng of total RNA was used as input for first-strand cDNA synthesis. TCR cDNA libraries were generated by 5'-RACE using the SMARTer PCR cDNA Synthesis kit, with a poly-dT primer employed for first-strand synthesis. Semi-nested constant-region reverse primers carried 5-nucleotide sample-specific barcodes, and products were cleaned with the Zymo DNA Clean and Concentrator-5 kit. Pools of up to ten barcoded samples were ligated to Illumina adaptors and sequenced on an Illumina MiSeq as 2 x 150 bp paired-end reads. In the original analysis: After demultiplexing, reads were aligned with BLAT to a custom library containing all human TRAV, TRAJ, TRBV, TRBD and TRBJ combinations from IMGT. The best BLAT hits were picked using pslCDnaFilter (-maxAligns=1, -ignoreIntrons), and custom Perl scripts were used to calculate clonotype frequencies. The public reads were quality trimmed at Q25 with fastp and then assembled into clones with MiXCR by TCRdb, keeping productive beta chains. A single entry per CDR3 protein holds the most common genes and DNA from its merged rows. The V and J calls were determined by TCRdb, not by the authors. The sample table shows 5,700 or so distinct CDR3 sequences, and around a quarter are seen once. The ten largest clones take up roughly 3% of the sample.

This clonotype is termed medium-sized (0.01 to 0.1%). The antigen it recognizes is unknown. No much larger clone is present one base from it, and per-base qualities are unavailable. The sample taken for sequencing was naive CD8+ T cells grown in artificial thymic organoids from cord blood stem and progenitor cells. This specimen's cell subset or site label, interpreted: CD3+TCRalphabeta+CD8SP T cells; for blood, CD45RO-CCR7+ naive CD8+ T cells. This receptor chain uses TRBV12-3 or TRBV12-4 and TRBJ2-4; 12 bases in the junction line up with TRBD2. The sequence was collected from a human donor who gave cord blood stem cells for thymic organoid culture, a cardiac surgery patient who gave postnatal thymus, or a blood donor (not recorded which). The encoded CDR3 is CASSLGLAGKNIQYF. The DNA sequence reads TGTGCCAGCAGTTTGGGACTAGCGGGTAAAAACATTCAGTACTTC.